This T cell receptor beta chain was sequenced for a study of identical twins. Regarding the study as a whole: Where beta out-of-frame sequences were concerned, excess twin sharing was weaker. There was an excess of low generation probability in the out-of-frame alpha sequences that twins shared.

On this clonotype itself: Its target is not known.

This CDR3 region has 13 residues. The V gene lost 8 bases and the J gene lost 6 bases, with 15 bases spanning the gap. Germline V CDR1 and CDR2: SNHLY, FYNNEI. One entry per CDR3 protein results from TCRdb running MiXCR on the 5' RACE reads. The sample contains about 480,000 distinct CDR3 sequences, approximately 14% of which appear only once. This same sample was also part of a study on yellow fever vaccine responses in identical twins.

Source material: CD4+ T cells sorted from blood. The chain uses TRBV2 and TRBJ2-3; D remains unclear. This receptor was obtained from a woman between 18 and 30 years old in good health. The CDR3 protein is CASGSTNGDTQYF. Written as DNA, the CDR3 is TGTGCCAGCGGTTCTACCAATGGGGATACGCAGTATTTT. The entire variable domain, with the rest obtained from reference TRBV2 and TRBJ2-3, is as follows: EPEVTQTPSHQVTQMGQEVILRCVPISNHLYFYWYRQILGQKVEFLVSFYNNEISEKSEIFDDQFSVERPDGSNFTLKIRSTKLEDSAMYFCASGSTNGDTQYFGPGTRLTVL.